This T cell receptor beta chain was retrieved from a study of blood T cell repertoires in COVID-19. About the study: COVID-19 samples collected from the United States, Italy and Spain covered acute and convalescent phases. The cDNA or gDNA used as material had been derived from T cells, B-cell-depleted T cells, or PBMCs.

Trimming stripped 7 bases from V and 5 bases from J, with 20 bases between. This CDR3 contains 15 residues. CDR1 is MNHEY and CDR2 is SVGAGI in the germline V gene. Authors' methods: Estimates of nucleated cell counts were drawn from the amplification of reference gene primers. Measured with immunoSEQ multiplex PCR; TCRdb has only the in-frame clones, and not every one. D and trimming were read from the DNA, whereas the V and J calls and clone size are those reported in that table. The profile shows about 30,000 clones, around 88% of them singletons. This rearrangement joins TRBV6-5 to TRBJ1-2; the D gene is possibly TRBD1 (6 bases). Sequenced material: peripheral blood. This receptor was taken from a human donor in a cohort sampled during active COVID-19. The CDR3 protein is CASIARGGRRYGYTF. The CDR3 nucleotides are TGTGCCAGCATAGCCCGGGGGGGCCGGAGATATGGCTACACCTTC.